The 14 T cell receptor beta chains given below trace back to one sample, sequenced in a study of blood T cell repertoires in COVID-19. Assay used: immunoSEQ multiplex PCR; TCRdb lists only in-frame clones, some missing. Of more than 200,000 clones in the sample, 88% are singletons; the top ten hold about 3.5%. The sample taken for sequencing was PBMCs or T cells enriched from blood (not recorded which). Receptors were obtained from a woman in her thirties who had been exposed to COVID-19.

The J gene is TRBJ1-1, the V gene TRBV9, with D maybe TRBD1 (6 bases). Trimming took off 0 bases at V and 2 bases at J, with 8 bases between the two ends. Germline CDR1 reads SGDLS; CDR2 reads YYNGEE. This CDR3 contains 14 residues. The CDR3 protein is CASSVEGVNTEAFF. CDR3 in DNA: TGTGCCAGCAGCGTAGAGGGGGTCAACACTGAAGCTTTCTTT.

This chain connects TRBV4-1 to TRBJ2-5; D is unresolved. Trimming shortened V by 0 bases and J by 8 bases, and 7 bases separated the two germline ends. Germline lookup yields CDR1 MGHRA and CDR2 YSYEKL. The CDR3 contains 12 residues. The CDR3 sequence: CASSQESQTQYF. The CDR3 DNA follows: TGCGCCAGCAGCCAAGAGTCCCAAACCCAGTACTTC.

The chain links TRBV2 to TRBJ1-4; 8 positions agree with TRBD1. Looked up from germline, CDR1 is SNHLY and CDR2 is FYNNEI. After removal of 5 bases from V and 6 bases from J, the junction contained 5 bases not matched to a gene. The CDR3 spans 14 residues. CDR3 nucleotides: TGTGCCAGCAGTAAGGACAGGGCCGATGAAAAACTGTTTTTT. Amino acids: CASSKDRADEKLFF.

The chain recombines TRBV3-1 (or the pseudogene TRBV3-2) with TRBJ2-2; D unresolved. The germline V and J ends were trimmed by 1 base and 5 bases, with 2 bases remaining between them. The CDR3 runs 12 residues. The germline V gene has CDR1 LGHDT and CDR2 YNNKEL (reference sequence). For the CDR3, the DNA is TGTGCCAGCAGCCAAGTAACCGGGGAGCTGTTTTTT. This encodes CASSQVTGELFF.

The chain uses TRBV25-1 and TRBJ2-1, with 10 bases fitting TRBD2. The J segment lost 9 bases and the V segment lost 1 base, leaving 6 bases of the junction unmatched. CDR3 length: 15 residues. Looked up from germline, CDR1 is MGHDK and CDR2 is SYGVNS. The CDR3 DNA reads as TGTGCCAGCAGTGAATTTAGCGGGAGGACTGGTGAGCAGTTCTTC. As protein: CASSEFSGRTGEQFF. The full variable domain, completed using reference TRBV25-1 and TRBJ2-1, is EADIYQTPRYLVIGTGKKITLECSQTMGHDKMYWYQQDPGMELHLIHYSYGVNSTEKGDLSSESTVSRIRTEHFPLTLESARPSHTSQYLCASSEFSGRTGEQFFGPGTRLTVL.

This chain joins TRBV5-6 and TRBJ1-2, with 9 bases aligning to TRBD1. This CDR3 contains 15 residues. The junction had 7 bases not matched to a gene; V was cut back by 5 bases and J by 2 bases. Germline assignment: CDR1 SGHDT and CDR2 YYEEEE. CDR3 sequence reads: CASRHGTGNNYGYTF. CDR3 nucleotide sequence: TGTGCCAGCAGACACGGGACAGGGAACAACTATGGCTACACCTTC.

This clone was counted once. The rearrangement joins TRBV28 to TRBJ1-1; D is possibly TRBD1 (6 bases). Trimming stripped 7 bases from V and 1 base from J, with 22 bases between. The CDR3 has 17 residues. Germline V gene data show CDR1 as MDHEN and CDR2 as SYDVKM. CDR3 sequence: CASTGAWAGDQNTEAFF. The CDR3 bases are TGTGCCAGCACCGGGGCTTGGGCAGGGGATCAGAACACTGAAGCTTTCTTT.

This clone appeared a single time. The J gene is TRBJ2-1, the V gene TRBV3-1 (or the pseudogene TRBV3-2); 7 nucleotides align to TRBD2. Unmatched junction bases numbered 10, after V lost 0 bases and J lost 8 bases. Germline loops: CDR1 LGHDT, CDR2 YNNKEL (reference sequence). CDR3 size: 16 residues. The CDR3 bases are TGTGCCAGCAGCCAAGACGGAGCGGGACCCCTCGATGAGCAGTTCTTC. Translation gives CASSQDGAGPLDEQFF.

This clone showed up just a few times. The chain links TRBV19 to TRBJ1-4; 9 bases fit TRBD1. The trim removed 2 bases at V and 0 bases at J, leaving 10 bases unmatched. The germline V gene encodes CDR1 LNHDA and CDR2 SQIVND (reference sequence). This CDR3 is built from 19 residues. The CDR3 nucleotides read TGTGCCAGTAGTATATCTGGACAGGGGACGTTTTCAACTAATGAAAAACTGTTTTTT. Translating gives CASSISGQGTFSTNEKLFF.

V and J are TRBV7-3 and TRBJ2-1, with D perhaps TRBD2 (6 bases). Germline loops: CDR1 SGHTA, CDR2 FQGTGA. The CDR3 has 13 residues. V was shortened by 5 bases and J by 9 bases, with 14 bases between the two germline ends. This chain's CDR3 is CASSPTSEGEQFF. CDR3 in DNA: TGTGCCAGCAGCCCGACTAGTGAGGGTGAGCAGTTCTTC.

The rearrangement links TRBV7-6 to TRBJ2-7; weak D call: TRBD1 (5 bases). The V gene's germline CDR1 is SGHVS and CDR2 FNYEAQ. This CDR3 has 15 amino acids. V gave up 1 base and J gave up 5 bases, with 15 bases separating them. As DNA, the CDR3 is TGTGCCAGCAGCTTAGGGACCGGGTACAGGAACGAGCAGTACTTC. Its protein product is CASSLGTGYRNEQYF. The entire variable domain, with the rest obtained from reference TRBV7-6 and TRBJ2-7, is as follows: GAGVSQSPRYKVTKRGQDVALRCDPISGHVSLYWYRQALGQGPEFLTYFNYEAQQDKSGLPNDRFSAERPEGSISTLTIQRTEQRDSAMYRCASSLGTGYRNEQYFGPGTRLTVT.

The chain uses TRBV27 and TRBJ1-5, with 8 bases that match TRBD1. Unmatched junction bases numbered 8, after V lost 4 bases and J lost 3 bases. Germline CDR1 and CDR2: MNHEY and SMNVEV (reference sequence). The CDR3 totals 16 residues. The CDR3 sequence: CASSSGTGSINQPQHF. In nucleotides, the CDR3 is TGTGCCAGCAGTTCTGGGACAGGTAGTATCAATCAGCCCCAGCATTTT.

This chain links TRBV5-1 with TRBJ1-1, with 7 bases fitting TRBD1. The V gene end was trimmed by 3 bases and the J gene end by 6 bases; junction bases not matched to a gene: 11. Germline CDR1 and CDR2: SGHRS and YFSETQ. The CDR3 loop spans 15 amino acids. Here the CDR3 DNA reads TGCGCCAGCAGCTGGAGGGACAGCGGAGTAGCTGAAGCTTTCTTT. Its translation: CASSWRDSGVAEAFF.

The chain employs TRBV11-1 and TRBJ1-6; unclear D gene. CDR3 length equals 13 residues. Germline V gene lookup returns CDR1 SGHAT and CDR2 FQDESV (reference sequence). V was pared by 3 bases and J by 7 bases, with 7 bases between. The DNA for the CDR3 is TGTGCCAGCAGCTTCGGAGGGAATTCACCCCTCCACTTT. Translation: CASSFGGNSPLHF.